Sequencing of this TCR beta chain was carried out in a study of blood T cell repertoires in COVID-19. About the study: Acute and convalescent COVID-19 samples came from the United States, Italy and Spain. PBMCs, B-cell-depleted T cells, or T cells were the source of the cDNA or gDNA that made up the material.

In the study's own analysis: Amplification from reference gene primers served as the basis for estimated nucleated cell counts. Profiling relied on immunoSEQ multiplex PCR, and the TCRdb table lists in-frame clones only, not all of them. The V and J calls and clone size come from that table; D and trimming were worked out from the DNA. The sample holds about 230,000 clones; approximately 83% are singletons and the top ten take approximately 4.4%. Between the trimmed V and J ends, which lost 10 bases and 0 bases, there was a span of 15 bases. The CDR3 totals 15 residues. Germline CDR1 is SGHAT and CDR2 is FQNNGV.

The J gene is TRBJ1-4, the V gene TRBV11-2, with D unresolved. The source material was peripheral blood. The TCR sequence derives from a man aged 50-60 years with active or convalescent COVID-19. The CDR3 DNA reads as TGTGCCACCTCCGGCCGGGATACAACTAATGAAAAACTGTTTTTT. It codes for CATSGRDTTNEKLFF.